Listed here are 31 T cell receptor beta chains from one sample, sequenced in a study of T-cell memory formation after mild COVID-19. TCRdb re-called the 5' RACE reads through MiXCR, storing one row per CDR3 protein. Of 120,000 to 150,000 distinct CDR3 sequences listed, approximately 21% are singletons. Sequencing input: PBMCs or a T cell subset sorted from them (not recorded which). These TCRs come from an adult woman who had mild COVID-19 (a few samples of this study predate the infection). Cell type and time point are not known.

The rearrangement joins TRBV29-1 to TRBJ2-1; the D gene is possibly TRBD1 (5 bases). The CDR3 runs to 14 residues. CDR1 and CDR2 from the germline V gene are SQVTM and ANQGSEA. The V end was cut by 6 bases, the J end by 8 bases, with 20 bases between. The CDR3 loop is CSVTRKGILDEQFF. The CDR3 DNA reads TGCAGCGTAACCCGCAAGGGGATATTGGATGAGCAGTTCTTC.

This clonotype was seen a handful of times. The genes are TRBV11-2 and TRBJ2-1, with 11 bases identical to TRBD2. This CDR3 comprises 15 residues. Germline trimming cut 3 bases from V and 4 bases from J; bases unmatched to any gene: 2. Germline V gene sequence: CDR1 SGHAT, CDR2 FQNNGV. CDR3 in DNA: TGTGCCAGCAGCTTCACTAGCGGGAGATACAATGAGCAGTTCTTC. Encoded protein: CASSFTSGRYNEQFF.

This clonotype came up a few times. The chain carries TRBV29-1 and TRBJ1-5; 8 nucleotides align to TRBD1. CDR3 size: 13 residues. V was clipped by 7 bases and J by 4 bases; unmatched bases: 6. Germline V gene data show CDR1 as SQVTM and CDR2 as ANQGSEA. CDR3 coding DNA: TGCAGCGCCCAGACAGGGGTTAATCAGCCCCAGCATTTT. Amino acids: CSAQTGVNQPQHF. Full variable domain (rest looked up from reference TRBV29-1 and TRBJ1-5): SAVISQKPSRDICQRGTSLTIQCQVDSQVTMMFWYRQQPGQSLTLIATANQGSEATYESGFVIDKFPISRPNLTFSTLTVSNMSPEDSSIYLCSAQTGVNQPQHFGDGTRLSIL.

The CDR3 sequence is CSASERGTSRETQYF. The DNA for the CDR3 is TGCAGTGCCTCGGAAAGGGGGACTAGCCGTGAGACCCAGTACTTC. This chain connects TRBV20-1 to TRBJ2-5, with TRBD2 identical over 9 bases. The CDR3 sequence is 15 residues long. V shed 6 bases and J 5 bases; nucleotides not matched to a gene: 13. Germline loops: CDR1 DFQATT, CDR2 SNEGSKA (reference sequence).

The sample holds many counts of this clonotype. The DNA of the CDR3 is TGTGCCAGCAGTGAATCGGGGACAGGGGGGTCAGATACGCAGTATTTT. Translation gives CASSESGTGGSDTQYF. The J gene is TRBJ2-3, the V gene TRBV25-1, with 11 positions matching TRBD1. Germline CDR1 reads MGHDK; CDR2 reads SYGVNS. V lost 1 base to trimming and J lost 4 bases; unmatched junction nucleotides: 4. The CDR3 consists of 16 residues.

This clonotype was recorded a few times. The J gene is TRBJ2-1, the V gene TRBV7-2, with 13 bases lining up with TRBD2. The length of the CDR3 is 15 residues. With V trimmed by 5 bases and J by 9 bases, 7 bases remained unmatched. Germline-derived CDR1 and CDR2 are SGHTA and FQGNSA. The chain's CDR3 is CASSRGTSGTSEQFF. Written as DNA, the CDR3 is TGTGCCAGCAGCCGCGGGACTAGCGGGACCTCTGAGCAGTTCTTC.

CDR3 sequence: CASSLALGLLNTEAFF. The CDR3 nucleotides read TGCGCCAGCAGCTTGGCTTTAGGCCTCTTGAACACTGAAGCTTTCTTT. The V and J genes are TRBV5-1 and TRBJ1-1; D is unclear. V dropped 0 bases and J dropped 0 bases, with 12 bases sitting between them. The CDR3 covers 16 residues. Germline V lookup: CDR1 SGHRS, CDR2 YFSETQ.

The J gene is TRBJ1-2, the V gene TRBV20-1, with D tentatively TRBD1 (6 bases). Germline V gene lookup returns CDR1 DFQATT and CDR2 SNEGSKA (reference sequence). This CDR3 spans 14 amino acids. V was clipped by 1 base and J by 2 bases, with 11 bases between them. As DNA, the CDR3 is TGCAGTGCTAGAGGCGGGGGGCTGAACTATGGCTACACCTTC. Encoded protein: CSARGGGLNYGYTF.

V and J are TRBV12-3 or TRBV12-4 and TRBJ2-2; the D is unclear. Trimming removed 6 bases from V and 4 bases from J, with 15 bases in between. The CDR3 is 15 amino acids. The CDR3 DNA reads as TGTGCCAGCAGCATCCGGGCCCGGGCCACCGGGGAGCTGTTTTTT. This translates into CASSIRARATGELFF.

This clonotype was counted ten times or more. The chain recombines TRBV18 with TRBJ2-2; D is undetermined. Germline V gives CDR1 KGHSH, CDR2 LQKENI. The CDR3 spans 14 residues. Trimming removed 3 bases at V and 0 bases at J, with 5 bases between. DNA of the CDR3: TGTGCCAGCTCACCTGTAGCGAACACCGGGGAGCTGTTTTTT. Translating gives CASSPVANTGELFF.

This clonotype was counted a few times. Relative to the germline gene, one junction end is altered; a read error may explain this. This CDR3 is CASSLDGAGARDF. CDR3 DNA sequence: TGTGCCAGCAGCTTGGATGGCGCGGGGGCAAGGGACTTC. This sequence joins TRBV5-5 and TRBJ2-7; D may be TRBD2 (7 bases). The germline V gene has CDR1 SGHKS and CDR2 YYEKEE (reference sequence). The CDR3 is 13 amino acids.

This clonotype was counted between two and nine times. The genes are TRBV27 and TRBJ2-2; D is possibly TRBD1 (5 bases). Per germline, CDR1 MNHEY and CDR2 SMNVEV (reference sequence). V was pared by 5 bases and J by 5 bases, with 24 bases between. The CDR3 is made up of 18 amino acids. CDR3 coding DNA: TGTGCCAGCAGTACGCCGACAGTCGCCCCGGCCCAAACCGGGGAGCTGTTTTTT. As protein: CASSTPTVAPAQTGELFF.

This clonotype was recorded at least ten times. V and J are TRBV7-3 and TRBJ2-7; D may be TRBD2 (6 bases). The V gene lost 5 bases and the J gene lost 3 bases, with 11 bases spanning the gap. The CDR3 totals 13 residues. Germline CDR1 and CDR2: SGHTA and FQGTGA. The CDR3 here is CASSPSGSYEQYF. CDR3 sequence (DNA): TGTGCCAGCAGCCCCTCCGGGAGCTACGAGCAGTACTTC.

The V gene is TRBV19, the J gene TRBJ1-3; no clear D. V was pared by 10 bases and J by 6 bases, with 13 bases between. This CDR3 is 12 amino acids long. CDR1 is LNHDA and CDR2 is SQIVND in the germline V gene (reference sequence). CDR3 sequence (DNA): TGTGCCACCGGGTGGGAGGCAAACACCATATATTTT. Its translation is CATGWEANTIYF.

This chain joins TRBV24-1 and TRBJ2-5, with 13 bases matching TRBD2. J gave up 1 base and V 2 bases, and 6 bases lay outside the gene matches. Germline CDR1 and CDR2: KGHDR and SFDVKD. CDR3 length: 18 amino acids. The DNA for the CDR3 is TGTGCCACCAGTGATTCGAGGGGACTAGCGGGGTTCCAAGAGACCCAGTACTTC. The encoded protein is CATSDSRGLAGFQETQYF.

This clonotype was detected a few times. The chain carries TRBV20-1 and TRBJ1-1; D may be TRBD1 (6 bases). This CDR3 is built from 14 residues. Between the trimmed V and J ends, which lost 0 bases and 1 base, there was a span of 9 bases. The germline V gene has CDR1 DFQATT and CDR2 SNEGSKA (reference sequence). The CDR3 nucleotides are TGCAGTGCTAGAGAGAGGGGGGGGAACACTGAAGCTTTCTTT. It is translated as CSARERGGNTEAFF.

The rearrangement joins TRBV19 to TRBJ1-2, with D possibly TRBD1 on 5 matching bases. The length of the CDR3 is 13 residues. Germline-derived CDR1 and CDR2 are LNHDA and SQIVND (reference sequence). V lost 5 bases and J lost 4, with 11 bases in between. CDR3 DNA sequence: TGTGCCAGTAGTCCGAGCAGGGCCTATGGCTACACCTTC. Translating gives CASSPSRAYGYTF.

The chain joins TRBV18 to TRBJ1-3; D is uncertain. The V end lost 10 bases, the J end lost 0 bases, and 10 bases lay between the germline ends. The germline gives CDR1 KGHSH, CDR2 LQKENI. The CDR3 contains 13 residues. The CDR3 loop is CATRESSGNTIYF. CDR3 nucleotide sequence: TGTGCCACAAGGGAGAGCTCTGGAAACACCATATATTTT.

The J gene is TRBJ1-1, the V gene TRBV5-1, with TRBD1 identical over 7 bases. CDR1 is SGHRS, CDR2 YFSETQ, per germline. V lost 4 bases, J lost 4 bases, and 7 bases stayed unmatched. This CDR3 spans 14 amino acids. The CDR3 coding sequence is TGCGCCAGCAGCCCGAGGGGGCCAGGCACTGAAGCTTTCTTT. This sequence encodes CASSPRGPGTEAFF. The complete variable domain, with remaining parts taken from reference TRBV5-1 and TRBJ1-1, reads KAGVTQTPRYLIKTRGQQVTLSCSPISGHRSVSWYQQTPGQGLQFLFEYFSETQRNKGNFPGRFSGRQFSNSRSEMNVSTLELGDSALYLCASSPRGPGTEAFFGQGTRLTVV.

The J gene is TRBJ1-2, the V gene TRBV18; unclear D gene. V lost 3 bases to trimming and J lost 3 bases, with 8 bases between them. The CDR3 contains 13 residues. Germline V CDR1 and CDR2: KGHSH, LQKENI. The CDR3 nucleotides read TGTGCCAGCTCACCCCCAGACCACTATGGCTACACCTTC. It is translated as CASSPPDHYGYTF.

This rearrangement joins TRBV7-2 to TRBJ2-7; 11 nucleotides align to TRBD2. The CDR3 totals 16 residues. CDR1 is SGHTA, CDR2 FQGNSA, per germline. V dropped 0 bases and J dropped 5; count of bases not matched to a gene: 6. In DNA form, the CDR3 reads TGTGCCAGCAGCTTAGCTACTAGCGGGAGTTGGGACGAGCAGTACTTC. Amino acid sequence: CASSLATSGSWDEQYF. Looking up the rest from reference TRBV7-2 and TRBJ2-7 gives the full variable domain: GAGVSQSPSNKVTEKGKDVELRCDPISGHTALYWYRQSLGQGLEFLIYFQGNSAPDKSGLPSDRFSAERTGGSVSTLTIQRTQQEDSAVYLCASSLATSGSWDEQYFGPGTRLTVT.

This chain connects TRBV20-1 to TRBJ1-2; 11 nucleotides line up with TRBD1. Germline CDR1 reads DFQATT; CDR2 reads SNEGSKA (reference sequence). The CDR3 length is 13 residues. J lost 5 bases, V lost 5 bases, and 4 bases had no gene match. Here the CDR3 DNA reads TGCAGTGCTCGGACAGGGGGCCGGTATGGCTACACCTTC. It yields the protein CSARTGGRYGYTF.

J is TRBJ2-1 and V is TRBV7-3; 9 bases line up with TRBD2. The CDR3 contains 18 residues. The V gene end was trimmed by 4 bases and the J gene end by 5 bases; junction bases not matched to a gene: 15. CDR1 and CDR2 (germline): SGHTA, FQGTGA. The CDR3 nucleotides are TGTGCCAGCAGCTCGCGGGGGATAGCGGGAGTCAATCACAATGAGCAGTTCTTC. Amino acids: CASSSRGIAGVNHNEQFF.

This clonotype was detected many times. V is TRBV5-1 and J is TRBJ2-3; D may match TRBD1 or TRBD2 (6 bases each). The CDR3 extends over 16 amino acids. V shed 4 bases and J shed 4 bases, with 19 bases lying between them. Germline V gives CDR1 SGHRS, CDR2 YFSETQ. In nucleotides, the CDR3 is TGCGCCAGCAGCAACCTCGGAGGGGGGTCCGCAGATACGCAGTATTTT. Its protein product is CASSNLGGGSADTQYF.

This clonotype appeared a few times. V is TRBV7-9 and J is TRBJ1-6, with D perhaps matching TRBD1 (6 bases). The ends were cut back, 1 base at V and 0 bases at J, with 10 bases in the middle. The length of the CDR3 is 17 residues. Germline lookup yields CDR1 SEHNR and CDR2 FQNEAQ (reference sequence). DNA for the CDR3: TGTGCCAGCAGCTTAGTAGGGGGGAGCTCCTATAATTCACCCCTCCACTTT. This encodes CASSLVGGSSYNSPLHF.

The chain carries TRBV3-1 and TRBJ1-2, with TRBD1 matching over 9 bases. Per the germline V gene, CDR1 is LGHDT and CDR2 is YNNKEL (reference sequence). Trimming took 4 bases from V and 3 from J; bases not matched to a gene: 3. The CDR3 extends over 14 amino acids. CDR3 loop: CASSPWTGDYGYTF. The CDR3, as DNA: TGTGCCAGCAGCCCTTGGACAGGGGACTATGGCTACACCTTC.

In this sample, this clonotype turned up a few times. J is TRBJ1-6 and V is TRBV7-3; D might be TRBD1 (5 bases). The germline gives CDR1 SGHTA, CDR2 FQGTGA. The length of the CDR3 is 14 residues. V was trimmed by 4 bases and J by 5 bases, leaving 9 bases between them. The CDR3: CASSSGTNNSPLHF. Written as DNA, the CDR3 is TGTGCCAGCAGCTCAGGGACGAATAATTCACCCCTCCACTTT.

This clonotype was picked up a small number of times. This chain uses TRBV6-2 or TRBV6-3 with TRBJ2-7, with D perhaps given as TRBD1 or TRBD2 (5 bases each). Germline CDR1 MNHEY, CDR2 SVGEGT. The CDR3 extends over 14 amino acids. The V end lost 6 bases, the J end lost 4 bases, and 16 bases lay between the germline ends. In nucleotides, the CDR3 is TGTGCCAGCAGACCCGGGACCAACACTTACGAGCAGTACTTC. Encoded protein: CASRPGTNTYEQYF.

The CDR3 sequence: CASSVRTETDTQYF. The CDR3 bases are TGTGCCAGCAGCGTTAGGACAGAAACAGATACGCAGTATTTT. The chain combines TRBV9 with TRBJ2-3, with D perhaps TRBD1 (6 bases). Trimming cost V 2 bases and J 3 bases, with 10 bases left between them. The CDR3 has 14 residues. Germline CDR1 SGDLS, CDR2 YYNGEE.

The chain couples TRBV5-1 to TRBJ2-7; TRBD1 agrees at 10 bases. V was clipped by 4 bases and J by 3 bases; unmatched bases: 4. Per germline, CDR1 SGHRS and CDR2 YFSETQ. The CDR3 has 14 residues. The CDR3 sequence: CASSKDRGLYEQYF. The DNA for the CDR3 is TGCGCCAGCAGCAAAGACAGGGGGCTCTACGAGCAGTACTTC.

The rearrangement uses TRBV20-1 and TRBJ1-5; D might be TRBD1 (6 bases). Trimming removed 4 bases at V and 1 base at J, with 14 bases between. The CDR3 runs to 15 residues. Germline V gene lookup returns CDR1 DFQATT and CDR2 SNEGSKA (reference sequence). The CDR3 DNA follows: TGCAGTGCTACTTTTACAGGGATGAGCAATCAGCCCCAGCATTTT. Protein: CSATFTGMSNQPQHF.